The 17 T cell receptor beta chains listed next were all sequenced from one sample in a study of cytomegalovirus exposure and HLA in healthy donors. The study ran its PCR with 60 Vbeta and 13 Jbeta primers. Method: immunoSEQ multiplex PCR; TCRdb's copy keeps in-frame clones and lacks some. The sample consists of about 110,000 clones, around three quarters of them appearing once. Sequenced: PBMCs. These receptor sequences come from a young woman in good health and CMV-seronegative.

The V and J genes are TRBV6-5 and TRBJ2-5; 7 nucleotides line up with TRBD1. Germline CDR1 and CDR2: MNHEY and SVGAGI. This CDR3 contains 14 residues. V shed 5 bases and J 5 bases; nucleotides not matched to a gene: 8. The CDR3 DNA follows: TGTGCCAGCAGTCGCGACAGGGTACTGGAGACCCAGTACTTC. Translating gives CASSRDRVLETQYF.

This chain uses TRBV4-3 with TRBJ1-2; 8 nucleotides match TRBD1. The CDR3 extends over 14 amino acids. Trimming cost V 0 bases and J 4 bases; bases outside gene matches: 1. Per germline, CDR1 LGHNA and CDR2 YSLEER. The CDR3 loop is CASSQDTGGYGYTF. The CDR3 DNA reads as TGCGCCAGCAGCCAAGACACAGGGGGCTATGGCTACACCTTC.

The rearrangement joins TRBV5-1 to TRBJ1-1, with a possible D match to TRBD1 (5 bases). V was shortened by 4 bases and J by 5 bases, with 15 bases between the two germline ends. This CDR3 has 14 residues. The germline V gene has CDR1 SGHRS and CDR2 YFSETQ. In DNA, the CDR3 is TGCGCCAGCAGCCCGGCGGGGGAGGAGACTGAAGCTTTCTTT. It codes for CASSPAGEETEAFF.

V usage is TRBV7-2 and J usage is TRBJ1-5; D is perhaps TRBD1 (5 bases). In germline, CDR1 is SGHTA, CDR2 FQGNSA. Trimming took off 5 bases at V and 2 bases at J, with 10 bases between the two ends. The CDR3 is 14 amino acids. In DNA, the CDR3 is TGTGCCAGCAGCCCGCAGGGTGGCAATCAGCCCCAGCATTTT. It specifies CASSPQGGNQPQHF.

The CDR3 region has the DNA TGTGCCAGCAATATACAGGGGGCGAACCAGCCCCAGCATTTT. Protein: CASNIQGANQPQHF. The chain joins TRBV5-6 to TRBJ1-5; TRBD1 agrees at 9 bases. Trimming removed 6 bases from V and 7 bases from J; junction bases left unmatched: 8. Germline V lookup: CDR1 SGHDT, CDR2 YYEEEE. The length of the CDR3 is 14 residues.

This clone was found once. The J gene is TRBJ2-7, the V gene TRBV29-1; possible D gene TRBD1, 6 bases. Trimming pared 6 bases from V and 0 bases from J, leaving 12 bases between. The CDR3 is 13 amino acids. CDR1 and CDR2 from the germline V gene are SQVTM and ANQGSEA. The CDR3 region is CSVDGQSSYEQYF. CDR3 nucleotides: TGCAGCGTCGACGGACAGAGCTCCTACGAGCAGTACTTC.

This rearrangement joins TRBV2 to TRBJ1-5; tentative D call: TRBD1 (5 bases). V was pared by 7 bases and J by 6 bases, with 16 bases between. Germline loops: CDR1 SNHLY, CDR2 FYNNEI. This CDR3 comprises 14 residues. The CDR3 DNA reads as TGTGCCAGCACCACGCAGGGATCGTTTCAGCCCCAGCATTTT. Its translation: CASTTQGSFQPQHF.

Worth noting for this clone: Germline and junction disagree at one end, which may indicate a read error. The CDR3 DNA follows: TGTGCTAGCAGCGTAGACTTTGACGGGGAGCTGTTTTTT. It codes for CASSVDFDGELFF. The V call is TRBV7-7, the J call TRBJ2-2; D unclear. The CDR3 sequence is 13 residues long. Looked up from germline, CDR1 is SSHAT and CDR2 is FNYEAQ (reference sequence).

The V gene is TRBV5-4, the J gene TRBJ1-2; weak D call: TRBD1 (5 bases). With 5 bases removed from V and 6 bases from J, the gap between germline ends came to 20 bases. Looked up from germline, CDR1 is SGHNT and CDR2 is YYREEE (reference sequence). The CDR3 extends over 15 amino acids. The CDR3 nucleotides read TGTGCCAGCAGTCGTCGACAGACCCCGCTCAATGGCTACACCTTC. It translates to CASSRRQTPLNGYTF. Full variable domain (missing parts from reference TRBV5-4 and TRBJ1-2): ETGVTQSPTHLIKTRGQQVTLRCSSQSGHNTVSWYQQALGQGPQFIFQYYREEENGRGNFPPRFSGLQFPNYSSELNVNALELDDSALYLCASSRRQTPLNGYTFGSGTRLTVV.

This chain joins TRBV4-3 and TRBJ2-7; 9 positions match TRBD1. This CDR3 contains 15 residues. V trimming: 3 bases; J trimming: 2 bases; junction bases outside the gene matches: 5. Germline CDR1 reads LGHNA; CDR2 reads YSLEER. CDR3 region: CASSQGRDRAYEQYF. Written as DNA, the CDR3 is TGCGCCAGCAGCCAGGGCCGGGACAGGGCCTACGAGCAGTACTTC.

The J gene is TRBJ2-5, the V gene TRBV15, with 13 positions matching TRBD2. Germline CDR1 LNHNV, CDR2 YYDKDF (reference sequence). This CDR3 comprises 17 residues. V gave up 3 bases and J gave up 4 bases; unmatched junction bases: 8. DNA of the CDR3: TGTGCCACCAGCAGTGGACTAGCGGGAGTGGGAGCAGAGACCCAGTACTTC. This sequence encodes CATSSGLAGVGAETQYF.

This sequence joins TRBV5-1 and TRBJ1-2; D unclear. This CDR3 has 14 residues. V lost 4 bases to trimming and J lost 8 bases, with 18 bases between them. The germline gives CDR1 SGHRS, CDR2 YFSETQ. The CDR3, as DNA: TGCGCCAGCAGCATAGAGAAATCAGGTTTGGGCTACACCTTC. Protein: CASSIEKSGLGYTF.

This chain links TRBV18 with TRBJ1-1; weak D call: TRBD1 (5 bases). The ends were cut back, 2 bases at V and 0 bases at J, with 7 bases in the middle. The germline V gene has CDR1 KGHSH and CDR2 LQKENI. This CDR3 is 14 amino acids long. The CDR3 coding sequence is TGTGCCAGCTCACCAGACAGCATGAACACTGAAGCTTTCTTT. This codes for CASSPDSMNTEAFF.

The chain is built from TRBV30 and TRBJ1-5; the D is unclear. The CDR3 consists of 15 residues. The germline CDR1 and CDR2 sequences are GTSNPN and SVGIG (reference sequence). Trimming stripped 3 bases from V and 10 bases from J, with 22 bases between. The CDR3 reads CAWSPSPAHGNPQHF. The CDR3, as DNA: TGTGCCTGGAGCCCGAGTCCGGCCCACGGGAATCCCCAGCATTTT. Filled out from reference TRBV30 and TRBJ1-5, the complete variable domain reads SQTIHQWPATLVQPVGSPLSLECTVEGTSNPNLYWYRQAAGRGLQLLFYSVGIGQISSEVPQNLSASRPQDRQFILSSKKLLLSDSGFYLCAWSPSPAHGNPQHFGDGTRLSIL.

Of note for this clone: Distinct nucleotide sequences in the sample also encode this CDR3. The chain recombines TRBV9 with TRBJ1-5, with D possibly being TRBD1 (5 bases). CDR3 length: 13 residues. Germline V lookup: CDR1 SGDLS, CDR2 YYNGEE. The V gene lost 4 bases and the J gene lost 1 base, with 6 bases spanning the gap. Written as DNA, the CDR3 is TGTGCCAGCAGCAGGGGAAGCAATCAGCCCCAGCATTTT. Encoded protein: CASSRGSNQPQHF.

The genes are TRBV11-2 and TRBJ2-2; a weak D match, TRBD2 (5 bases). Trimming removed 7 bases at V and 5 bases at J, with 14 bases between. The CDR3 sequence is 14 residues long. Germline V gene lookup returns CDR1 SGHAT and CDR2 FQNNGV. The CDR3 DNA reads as TGTGCCAGCACCAATCAGAGGGTTACCGGGGAGCTGTTTTTT. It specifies CASTNQRVTGELFF.

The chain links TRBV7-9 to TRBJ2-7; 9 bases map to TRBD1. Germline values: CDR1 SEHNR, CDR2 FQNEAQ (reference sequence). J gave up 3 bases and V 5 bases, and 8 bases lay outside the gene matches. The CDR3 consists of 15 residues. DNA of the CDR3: TGTGCCAGCAGCCCATCGACAGGGGGGCTCTACGAGCAGTACTTC. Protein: CASSPSTGGLYEQYF.